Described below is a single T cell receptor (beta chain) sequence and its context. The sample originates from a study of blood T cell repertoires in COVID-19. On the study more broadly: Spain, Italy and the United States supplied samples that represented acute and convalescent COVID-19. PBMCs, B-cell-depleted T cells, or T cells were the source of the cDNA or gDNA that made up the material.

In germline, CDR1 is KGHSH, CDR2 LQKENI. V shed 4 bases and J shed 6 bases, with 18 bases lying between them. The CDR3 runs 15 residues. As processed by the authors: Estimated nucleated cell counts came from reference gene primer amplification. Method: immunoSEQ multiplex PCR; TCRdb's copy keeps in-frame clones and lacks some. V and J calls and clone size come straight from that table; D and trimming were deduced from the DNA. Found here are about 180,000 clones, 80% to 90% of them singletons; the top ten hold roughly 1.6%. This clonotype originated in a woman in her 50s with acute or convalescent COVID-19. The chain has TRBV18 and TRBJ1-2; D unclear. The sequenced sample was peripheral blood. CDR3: CASSLTRGLDHGYTF. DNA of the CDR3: TGTGCCAGCTCACTCACACGTGGACTCGATCATGGCTACACCTTC. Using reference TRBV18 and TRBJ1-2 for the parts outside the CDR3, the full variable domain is NAGVMQNPRHLVRRRGQEARLRCSPMKGHSHVYWYRQLPEEGLKFMVYLQKENIIDESGMPKERFSAEFPKEGPSILRIQQVVRGDSAAYFCASSLTRGLDHGYTFGSGTRLTVV.